Each of the 2 T cell receptor beta chains below was sequenced from the same sample in a study of T cells in Graves' hyperthyroidism and ophthalmopathy. TCR beta CDR3 region amplification was performed from RNA transcripts. RT-PCR in the first round (using the HTBI primer set) targeted the TCR CDR3. From the multiplex PCR reads, TCRdb called clonotypes with MiXCR, one entry per CDR3 protein. The sample has hundreds of thousands of distinct CDR3 sequences; approximately 15% are singletons. Sequenced input: blood. All receptors derive from a woman aged 18-29 years with Graves' hyperthyroidism.

This clonotype was detected only a few times. The chain uses TRBV10-2 and TRBJ2-3; 7 bases agree with TRBD2. CDR3 length: 14 amino acids. The V segment lost 7 bases and the J segment 3 bases; nucleotides outside the gene matches: 7. Germline V gene lookup returns CDR1 WSHSY and CDR2 SAAADI. CDR3 region: CASNGLAVTDTQYF. In nucleotides, the CDR3 is TGCGCCAGCAACGGGCTAGCGGTAACAGATACGCAGTATTTT.

This clonotype came up a few times. The rearrangement joins TRBV4-1 to TRBJ2-1; TRBD2 agrees at 11 bases. The CDR3 is made up of 15 amino acids. The germline gives CDR1 MGHRA, CDR2 YSYEKL. Germline trimming cut 1 base from V and 8 bases from J; bases unmatched to any gene: 4. The CDR3 is CASSQVLAGGDEQFF. CDR3 DNA: TGCGCCAGCAGCCAAGTTTTAGCGGGAGGGGATGAGCAGTTCTTC.